The clone carrying this T cell receptor (beta chain) was seen many times. No antigen is known for it. Unique molecular identifiers were linked by the library to individual cDNA molecules. Authors' processing steps: 96,000 or so TCRs per sample was the median, with a range of roughly 23,224 to 750,000. TCRdb reprocessed the RACE reads with MiXCR, giving one entry per CDR3 protein. These V and J calls are TCRdb output, not the study's own analysis. The sample includes approximately 90,000 distinct CDR3 sequences, 10% to 13% of them seen just once. The V and J ends lost 1 base and 16 bases, in that order; junction bases with no gene match: 11. The CDR3 consists of 14 residues. CDR1 and CDR2 from the germline V gene are SGHVS and FQNEAQ. This specimen comes from a study of human T cells and chemical hapten exposure. The time point here: patch test 1, 2 weeks after DPC sensitization. Treatment reported: therapeutic diphenylcyclopropenone sensitization with weekly scalp DPC.

Study conclusions and caveats: More PT1 expanded TCRs went with higher patch test scores. TCRs above 1 in 1000 frequency did not change with DPC sensitization.

The chain recombines TRBV7-8 with TRBJ1-4; 8 nucleotides line up with TRBD1. The receptor's source is a man in his forties or fifties with alopecia areata. Some clones in this sample may be carry-over from other donors' samples. Sequencing used whole blood, obtained in connection with sensitization to the hapten diphenylcyclopropenone (DPC). For the CDR3, the DNA is TGTGCCAGCAGCTTAGGAGGCCAGGGGGCCCGCCCGTTTTTT. Residues: CASSLGGQGARPFF.